This is a list of T cell receptor beta chains from one sample in a study of cytomegalovirus exposure and HLA in healthy donors. Profiled with immunoSEQ multiplex PCR; TCRdb holds only in-frame clones, not every one. Of 40,000 to 45,000 clones listed, roughly 51% were seen once; the top ten hold around 5.8%. Material for sequencing was PBMCs. The receptors were gathered from a man between 60 and 70 years old in good health and CMV-seronegative. CDR3s include the opening cysteine and the closing phenylalanine or tryptophan. The D gene is left open where the match is weak. Some rows have no size entry. The others give once, few or many, or a class for an expanded clone.

cdr3_nt: TGTGCCAGCAGTTCCGGGTCGATCTTTGGCACCTTC; cdr3_aa: CASSSGSIFGTF; d_call: NA; clone_size: NA; j_call: TRBJ1-2; v_call: TRBV28
cdr3_nt: TGTGCCAGCAGCGGACTAGCGGGGAGGTACGAGCAGTACTTC; cdr3_aa: CASSGLAGRYEQYF; d_call: TRBD2; clone_size: NA; j_call: TRBJ2-7; v_call: TRBV6-1
cdr3_nt: TGTGCCAGCAGCGGAAGGGCGGGAGGGGACAATGAGCAGTTCTTC; cdr3_aa: CASSGRAGGDNEQFF; d_call: TRBD2; clone_size: NA; j_call: TRBJ2-1; v_call: TRBV9
cdr3_nt: TGCGCCAGCAGCAGCACAGGGAACACTGAAGCTTTCTTT; cdr3_aa: CASSSTGNTEAFF; d_call: NA; clone_size: NA; j_call: TRBJ1-1; v_call: TRBV5-1
cdr3_nt: TGTGCCAGCAGCGTAGGGACAGGCTTCCAAGAGACCCAGTACTTC; cdr3_aa: CASSVGTGFQETQYF; d_call: TRBD1; clone_size: NA; j_call: TRBJ2-5; v_call: TRBV9
cdr3_nt: TGCGCCAGCAGCCCCGAGGGGACTACCCATGAGCAGTTCTTC; cdr3_aa: CASSPEGTTHEQFF; d_call: TRBD2; clone_size: NA; j_call: TRBJ2-1; v_call: TRBV5-1
cdr3_nt: TGTGCCAGCAGTTTAAGGACAGGGGCCTATGGCTACACCTTC; cdr3_aa: CASSLRTGAYGYTF; d_call: TRBD1; clone_size: few; j_call: TRBJ1-2; v_call: TRBV27
cdr3_nt: TGCAGCGCCTGGGGGCCTTCTAATGAAAAACTGTTTTTT; cdr3_aa: CSAWGPSNEKLFF; d_call: NA; clone_size: once; j_call: TRBJ1-4; v_call: TRBV29-1
cdr3_nt: TGTGCCAGTAGTATGGGGGGGGCTGGCCAGCCCCAGCATTTT; cdr3_aa: CASSMGGAGQPQHF; d_call: NA; clone_size: few; j_call: TRBJ1-5; v_call: TRBV19
cdr3_nt: TGTGCTAGTGGTTTGGACAGCGAAGCTTTCTTT; cdr3_aa: CASGLDSEAFF; d_call: NA; clone_size: few; j_call: TRBJ1-1; v_call: TRBV12-5
cdr3_nt: TGCGCCAGCAGTGAGCTAGGGGATACTGGCTACACCTTC; cdr3_aa: CASSELGDTGYTF; d_call: NA; clone_size: NA; j_call: TRBJ1-2; v_call: TRBV5-1
cdr3_nt: TGTGCCAGCAGTTCGGAGGCGAACACTGAAGCTTTCTTT; cdr3_aa: CASSSEANTEAFF; d_call: NA; clone_size: NA; j_call: TRBJ1-1; v_call: TRBV7-9
cdr3_nt: TGTGCCAGTAGTAGGAGCGCGGATGAGCAGTTCTTC; cdr3_aa: CASSRSADEQFF; d_call: NA; clone_size: NA; j_call: TRBJ2-1; v_call: TRBV19
cdr3_nt: TGTGCCAGTAGTACCCCGGGACAGGGGGCAGAGACCCAGTACTTC; cdr3_aa: CASSTPGQGAETQYF; d_call: TRBD1; clone_size: NA; j_call: TRBJ2-5; v_call: TRBV19
cdr3_nt: TGCGCCAGCAGCCCGAACCGGGACTACAGGGAAAAACTGTTTTTT; cdr3_aa: CASSPNRDYREKLFF; d_call: NA; clone_size: NA; j_call: TRBJ1-4; v_call: TRBV6-5
cdr3_nt: TGTGCCAGCAGCTTGGCCGGGGCCAACGTCCTGACTTTC; cdr3_aa: CASSLAGANVLTF; d_call: NA; clone_size: few; j_call: TRBJ2-6; v_call: TRBV11-2
cdr3_nt: TGTGCCTGGAGTGCGAATGAAAAACTGTTTTTT; cdr3_aa: CAWSANEKLFF; d_call: NA; clone_size: NA; j_call: TRBJ1-4; v_call: TRBV30
cdr3_nt: TGTGCCAGCAGCCGCACCAACAACGGGGAGCTGTTTTTT; cdr3_aa: CASSRTNNGELFF; d_call: NA; clone_size: NA; j_call: TRBJ2-2; v_call: TRBV11-3
cdr3_nt: TGTGCCAGCAGCTTAGCGTTTTTGTTGGGCAACATGAACACTGAAGCTTTCTTT; cdr3_aa: CASSLAFLLGNMNTEAFF; d_call: NA; clone_size: few; j_call: TRBJ1-1; v_call: TRBV7-8
cdr3_nt: TGCGCCAGCAGCCCCGAGGGGGTCGGAGAAAAACTGTTTTTT; cdr3_aa: CASSPEGVGEKLFF; d_call: NA; clone_size: few; j_call: TRBJ1-4; v_call: TRBV5-1
cdr3_nt: TGTGCCAGCAGCGTCCGACTAGCGGTCACAGATACGCAGTATTTT; cdr3_aa: CASSVRLAVTDTQYF; d_call: TRBD2; clone_size: NA; j_call: TRBJ2-3; v_call: TRBV6-1
cdr3_nt: TGTGCCAGCAGTTTTGGACAGGCTTCAGCTTTCTTT; cdr3_aa: CASSFGQASAFF; d_call: TRBD1; clone_size: NA; j_call: TRBJ1-1; v_call: TRBV28
cdr3_nt: TGTGCCAGCAGGCAACAGGGGGGACTCTATGGCTACACCTTC; cdr3_aa: CASRQQGGLYGYTF; d_call: TRBD1; clone_size: NA; j_call: TRBJ1-2; v_call: TRBV28
cdr3_nt: TGCAGCGGTGATTTAGCGGGAGCGAGCACAGATACGCAGTATTTT; cdr3_aa: CSGDLAGASTDTQYF; d_call: TRBD2; clone_size: NA; j_call: TRBJ2-3; v_call: TRBV29-1
cdr3_nt: TGTGCCAGCAGTTTGACAGGACAACATTCAGATACGCAGTATTTT; cdr3_aa: CASSLTGQHSDTQYF; d_call: NA; clone_size: NA; j_call: TRBJ2-3; v_call: TRBV28
cdr3_nt: TGTGCCAGCGGGAGGATTACAGGGGGCACTGAAGCTTTCTTT; cdr3_aa: CASGRITGGTEAFF; d_call: TRBD1; clone_size: few; j_call: TRBJ1-1; v_call: TRBV2
cdr3_nt: TGTGCCAGCAGAAGACAGGGGGTACCCAGATACACTGAAGCTTTCTTT; cdr3_aa: CASRRQGVPRYTEAFF; d_call: TRBD1; clone_size: once; j_call: TRBJ1-1; v_call: TRBV28
cdr3_nt: TGTGCCAGCAGCGGTCGGGGGGACACCGGGGAGCTGTTTTTT; cdr3_aa: CASSGRGDTGELFF; d_call: TRBD2; clone_size: NA; j_call: TRBJ2-2; v_call: TRBV5-4
cdr3_nt: TGTGCCTGGGGGGAGGGGACAGGGTTTGCGCAGTATTTT; cdr3_aa: CAWGEGTGFAQYF; d_call: TRBD1; clone_size: NA; j_call: TRBJ2-3; v_call: TRBV30
cdr3_nt: TGTGCCAGCAGATGGCCCCGGGACAATGAGCAGTTCTTC; cdr3_aa: CASRWPRDNEQFF; d_call: NA; clone_size: NA; j_call: TRBJ2-1; v_call: TRBV7-8
cdr3_nt: TGTGCCAGCAGTGAAAGGACAGGGCGGGGTGAGACCCAGTACTTC; cdr3_aa: CASSERTGRGETQYF; d_call: TRBD1; clone_size: NA; j_call: TRBJ2-5; v_call: TRBV2
cdr3_nt: TGCGCCAGCAGCTTGGAGACAGGGGGTGGCGTCCTGACTTTC; cdr3_aa: CASSLETGGGVLTF; d_call: TRBD1; clone_size: NA; j_call: TRBJ2-6; v_call: TRBV5-1
cdr3_nt: TGCGCCAGCAGCTTCTACGGGGATACGCAGTATTTT; cdr3_aa: CASSFYGDTQYF; d_call: NA; clone_size: few; j_call: TRBJ2-3; v_call: TRBV5-1
cdr3_nt: TGTGCCAGCCTTACAGGGGGAAGAGAGACCCAGTACTTC; cdr3_aa: CASLTGGRETQYF; d_call: TRBD1; clone_size: NA; j_call: TRBJ2-5; v_call: TRBV6-1
cdr3_nt: TGTGCCAGCAGTTCCCCAGCGGGAGGAGGGCTAGATACGCAGTATTTT; cdr3_aa: CASSSPAGGGLDTQYF; d_call: TRBD2; clone_size: NA; j_call: TRBJ2-3; v_call: TRBV28
cdr3_nt: TGCAGCGGGGAGGGGGGCCAAACTGACAATGAGCAGTTCTTC; cdr3_aa: CSGEGGQTDNEQFF; d_call: NA; clone_size: few; j_call: TRBJ2-1; v_call: TRBV29-1
cdr3_nt: TGTGCCAGCATCCAGGGGGGCACTGGGGCCAACGTCCTGACTTTC; cdr3_aa: CASIQGGTGANVLTF; d_call: NA; clone_size: NA; j_call: TRBJ2-6; v_call: TRBV28
cdr3_nt: TGCGCCAGCAGCTTACTTAGCATGCAAGAGACCCAGTACTTC; cdr3_aa: CASSLLSMQETQYF; d_call: NA; clone_size: NA; j_call: TRBJ2-5; v_call: TRBV5-1
cdr3_nt: TGTGCCAGCTCACCGGCAGACAGGGGGCAAGCTTTCTTT; cdr3_aa: CASSPADRGQAFF; d_call: TRBD1; clone_size: NA; j_call: TRBJ1-1; v_call: TRBV18
cdr3_nt: TGTGCCAGCAGCTGGGGCCGCAACACTGAAGCTTTCTTT; cdr3_aa: CASSWGRNTEAFF; d_call: NA; clone_size: NA; j_call: TRBJ1-1; v_call: TRBV7-3
cdr3_nt: TGTGCCAGCAGCCCTGGGACTAGCGGGAGTAAGGAGACCCAGTACTTC; cdr3_aa: CASSPGTSGSKETQYF; d_call: TRBD2; clone_size: NA; j_call: TRBJ2-5; v_call: TRBV7-9
cdr3_nt: TGTGCCAGCAGTGTCCGTGGGGACTACACTGAAGCTTTCTTT; cdr3_aa: CASSVRGDYTEAFF; d_call: NA; clone_size: medium-sized; j_call: TRBJ1-1; v_call: TRBV6-1
cdr3_nt: TGTGCCAGCAGTGAAACCGCGGGTGGGGACACTGAAGCTTTCTTT; cdr3_aa: CASSETAGGDTEAFF; d_call: NA; clone_size: NA; j_call: TRBJ1-1; v_call: TRBV25-1
cdr3_nt: TGCAGCGTTGAAGGACCGGGACTACGGTACTACAATGAGCAGTTCTTC; cdr3_aa: CSVEGPGLRYYNEQFF; d_call: TRBD2; clone_size: few; j_call: TRBJ2-1; v_call: TRBV29-1
cdr3_nt: TGCGCCAGCAGCCTGCAGGTGGGGACTAGCGGGAGCCTACAACGGTTCTTC; cdr3_aa: CASSLQVGTSGSLQRFF; d_call: TRBD2; clone_size: NA; j_call: TRBJ2-1; v_call: TRBV5-1
cdr3_nt: TGCAGCGCCCAGGTTGGAGAGCAGTTCTTC; cdr3_aa: CSAQVGEQFF; d_call: NA; clone_size: few; j_call: TRBJ2-1; v_call: TRBV29-1
cdr3_nt: TGTGCCAGCAGTCCCGGGCAGGGGGGATTCTACGAGCAGTACTTC; cdr3_aa: CASSPGQGGFYEQYF; d_call: NA; clone_size: NA; j_call: TRBJ2-7; v_call: TRBV7-2
cdr3_nt: TGCGCCAGCAGTTTCCCCGCGGACAACTACAATGAGCAGTTCTTC; cdr3_aa: CASSFPADNYNEQFF; d_call: NA; clone_size: few; j_call: TRBJ2-1; v_call: TRBV10-2
cdr3_nt: TGTGCCAGCACCCTCCACGGGGGGAACACTGAAGCTTTCTTT; cdr3_aa: CASTLHGGNTEAFF; d_call: NA; clone_size: NA; j_call: TRBJ1-1; v_call: TRBV27
cdr3_nt: TGTGCCAGCAGCCCCGGACAGGGCCTTAAAGAGACCCAGTACTTC; cdr3_aa: CASSPGQGLKETQYF; d_call: TRBD1; clone_size: NA; j_call: TRBJ2-5; v_call: TRBV5-4
cdr3_nt: TGTGCCTGGAGTAGGGGACAGCGGGCCTACGAGCAGTACTTC; cdr3_aa: CAWSRGQRAYEQYF; d_call: NA; clone_size: once; j_call: TRBJ2-7; v_call: TRBV30
cdr3_nt: TGTGCCAGCAGTTCCAACCGGGTACCGGGGAGATTTAAGCTGCCCTACGAGCAGTACTTC; cdr3_aa: CASSSNRVPGRFKLPYEQYF; d_call: NA; clone_size: NA; j_call: TRBJ2-7; v_call: TRBV27
cdr3_nt: TGCGCCAGCAGCTCAACGGGGGGGAGCGTGCAAGAGACCCAGTACTTC; cdr3_aa: CASSSTGGSVQETQYF; d_call: TRBD2; clone_size: NA; j_call: TRBJ2-5; v_call: TRBV5-1